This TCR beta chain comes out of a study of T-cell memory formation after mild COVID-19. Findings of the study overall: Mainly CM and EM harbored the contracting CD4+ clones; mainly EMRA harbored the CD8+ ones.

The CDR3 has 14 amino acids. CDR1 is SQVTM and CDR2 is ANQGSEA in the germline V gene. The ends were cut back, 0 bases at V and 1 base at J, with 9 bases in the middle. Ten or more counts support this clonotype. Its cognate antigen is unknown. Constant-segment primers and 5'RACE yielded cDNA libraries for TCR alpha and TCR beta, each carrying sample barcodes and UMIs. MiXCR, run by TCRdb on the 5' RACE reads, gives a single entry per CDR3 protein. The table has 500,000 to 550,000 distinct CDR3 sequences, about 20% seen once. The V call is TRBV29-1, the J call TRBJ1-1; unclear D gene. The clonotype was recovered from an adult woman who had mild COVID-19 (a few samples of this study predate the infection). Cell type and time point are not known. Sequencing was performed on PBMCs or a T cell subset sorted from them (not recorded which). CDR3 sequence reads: CSVEDQASNTEAFF. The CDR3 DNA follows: TGCAGCGTTGAAGATCAGGCGTCGAACACTGAAGCTTTCTTT.